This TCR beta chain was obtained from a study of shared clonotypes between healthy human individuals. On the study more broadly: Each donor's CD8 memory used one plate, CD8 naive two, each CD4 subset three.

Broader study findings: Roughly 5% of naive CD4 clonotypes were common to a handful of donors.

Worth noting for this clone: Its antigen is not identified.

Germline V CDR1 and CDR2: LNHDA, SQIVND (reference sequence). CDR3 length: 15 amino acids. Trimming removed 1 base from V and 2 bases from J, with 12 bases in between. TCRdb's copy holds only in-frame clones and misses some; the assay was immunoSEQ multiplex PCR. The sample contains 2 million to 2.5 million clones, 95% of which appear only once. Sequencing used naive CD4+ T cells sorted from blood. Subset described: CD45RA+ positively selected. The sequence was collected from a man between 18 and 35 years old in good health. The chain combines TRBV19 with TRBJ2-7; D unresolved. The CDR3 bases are TGTGCCAGTAGTATAGGGCACCTGTCCCCCTACGAGCAGTACTTC. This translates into CASSIGHLSPYEQYF. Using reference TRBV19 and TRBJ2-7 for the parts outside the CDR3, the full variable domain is DGGITQSPKYLFRKEGQNVTLSCEQNLNHDAMYWYRQDPGQGLRLIYYSQIVNDFQKGDIAEGYSVSREKKESFPLTVTSAQKNPTAFYLCASSIGHLSPYEQYFGPGTRLTVT.